Only a few counts were recorded for the clone carrying this TCR beta chain. Time point in this sample: sample taken at primary tumor resection. Whole RNA obtained from tumor, nontumor lung or frozen PBMC underwent sequencing without sorting. A unique molecular identifier was attached to every TCR cDNA molecule. Each CDR3 protein is one row after TCRdb ran MiXCR on the 5' RACE reads. The table has more than 30,000 distinct CDR3 sequences, around 5.2% seen once; the top ten hold 25%. This sample was included in a study of spatial heterogeneity in lung cancer. Sample: PBMCs, taken at surgery. The clonotype was recovered from a female donor with early-stage non-small cell lung cancer.

CDR3 in amino acids: CASSLLSVNSNQPQHF. Here the CDR3 DNA reads TGTGCCAGCAGCTTATTATCGGTAAATAGCAATCAGCCCCAGCATTTT. The chain employs TRBV7-2 and TRBJ1-5; D gene ambiguous. Germline V gene sequence: CDR1 SGHTA, CDR2 FQGNSA. Deletions cut 2 bases from V and 0 bases from J, with 11 bases between. The CDR3 contains 16 residues. The variable domain in full, with the rest retrieved from reference TRBV7-2 and TRBJ1-5, is GAGVSQSPSNKVTEKGKDVELRCDPISGHTALYWYRQSLGQGLEFLIYFQGNSAPDKSGLPSDRFSAERTGGSVSTLTIQRTQQEDSAVYLCASSLLSVNSNQPQHFGDGTRLSIL.